The 25 T cell receptor beta chains given below trace back to one sample, sequenced in a study of OX40 agonist ivuxolimab in advanced cancers. Measured with immunoSEQ multiplex PCR; TCRdb has only the in-frame clones, and not every one. The sample lists tens of thousands of clones, just over 90% seen once, with 0.43% in the top ten. This specimen was CD4+ or CD8+ T cells sorted from blood, taken in a trial of the OX40 agonist ivuxolimab. The source is an adult with an advanced solid tumor such as melanoma, head and neck, liver or kidney cancer.

The chain carries TRBV7-2 and TRBJ2-3; the match to TRBD2 covers 9 bases. The CDR3 has 15 amino acids. CDR1 and CDR2 (germline): SGHTA, FQGNSA. With V trimmed by 7 bases and J by 6 bases, 11 bases remained unmatched. The CDR3 region has the DNA TGTGCCAGCACCGCTAGCGGGGTCCTTCTGGATACGCAGTATTTT. It codes for CASTASGVLLDTQYF.

The V call is TRBV11-3, the J call TRBJ2-3; D unresolved. Germline CDR1 and CDR2: SGHNT and YENEEA. This CDR3 is built from 15 residues. V was pared by 1 base and J by 5 bases, with 13 bases between. This CDR3 is CASSLVAASGDTQYF. In DNA, the CDR3 is TGTGCCAGCAGCTTAGTTGCCGCTTCAGGAGATACGCAGTATTTT.

V gene TRBV10-2 combines with J gene TRBJ2-7; 10 bases line up with TRBD2. The CDR3 is 16 amino acids. Germline V gene data show CDR1 as WSHSY and CDR2 as SAAADI. V dropped 1 base and J dropped 3; count of bases not matched to a gene: 6. In nucleotides, the CDR3 is TGCGCCAGCAGTGAGTGGGCTAGCGGGAGTATCTACGAGCAGTACTTC. It yields the protein CASSEWASGSIYEQYF.

This clone was observed a few times. J is TRBJ2-4 and V is TRBV6-1; TRBD2 matches at 8 bases. Germline trimming cut 1 base from V and 0 bases from J; bases unmatched to any gene: 11. The CDR3 has 19 residues. The germline CDR1 and CDR2 sequences are MNHNS and SASEGT. The CDR3, as DNA: TGTGCCAGCAGTGAAGAGGGTCGGCTAGCGGGTAGAGCCAAAAACATTCAGTACTTC. Translating it yields CASSEEGRLAGRAKNIQYF.

The chain couples TRBV6-1 to TRBJ1-4; no clear D. CDR3 size: 15 residues. Trimming stripped 1 base from V and 3 bases from J, with 9 bases between. From germline, CDR1 is MNHNS and CDR2 SASEGT. Here the CDR3 reads CASSEGADANEKLFF. The CDR3 DNA reads TGTGCCAGCAGTGAAGGGGCGGATGCTAATGAAAAACTGTTTTTT.

The chain has TRBV7-2 and TRBJ1-5, with D uncertain. The germline V gene has CDR1 SGHTA and CDR2 FQGNSA. The CDR3 contains 16 residues. Trimming stripped 1 base from V and 0 bases from J, with 10 bases between. CDR3 nucleotide sequence: TGTGCCAGCAGCTTAGGAGGGATATATAGCAATCAGCCCCAGCATTTT. This translates into CASSLGGIYSNQPQHF.

The chain recombines TRBV7-9 with TRBJ1-2, with unresolved D. Germline values: CDR1 SEHNR, CDR2 FQNEAQ (reference sequence). Trimming pared 0 bases from V and 7 bases from J, leaving 6 bases between. The CDR3 is made up of 12 amino acids. Written as DNA, the CDR3 is TGTGCCAGCAGCTTAGCCACGGGTGGCTACACCTTC. Its translation is CASSLATGGYTF.

This clone was picked up one time. This rearrangement joins TRBV28 to TRBJ2-5; 8 nucleotides agree with TRBD2. This CDR3 is 13 amino acids long. CDR1 and CDR2 from the germline V gene are MDHEN and SYDVKM. V shed 7 bases, J shed 4 bases, and the junction held 5 bases outside the gene matches. The CDR3 DNA is TGTGCCAGCATGGCGGGAGGTTCAGAGACCCAGTACTTC. It codes for CASMAGGSETQYF.

This chain uses TRBV6-1 with TRBJ2-1; 11 bases fit TRBD2. This CDR3 comprises 15 residues. In germline, CDR1 is MNHNS, CDR2 SASEGT. V shed 4 bases, J shed 12 bases, and the junction held 11 bases outside the gene matches. The CDR3 is CASSVTSGVYFRQFF. The CDR3 DNA follows: TGTGCCAGCAGTGTGACTAGCGGGGTATATTTCCGGCAGTTCTTC.

This rearrangement joins TRBV10-3 to TRBJ2-7, with 10 bases lining up with TRBD2. Looked up from germline, CDR1 is ENHRY and CDR2 is SYGVKD. The CDR3 contains 16 residues. J gave up 0 bases and V 4 bases, and 6 bases lay outside the gene matches. CDR3 in amino acids: CAISVFSGGISYEQYF. In DNA, the CDR3 is TGTGCCATCAGTGTTTTTAGCGGGGGGATCTCCTACGAGCAGTACTTC.

V gene TRBV7-3 combines with J gene TRBJ2-7; D gene ambiguous. V dropped 1 base and J dropped 10 bases, with 11 bases sitting between them. Looked up from germline, CDR1 is SGHTA and CDR2 is FQGTGA. CDR3 length: 12 amino acids. CDR3 sequence: CASSLNQSPQYF. DNA for the CDR3: TGTGCCAGCAGCTTAAATCAGTCCCCCCAGTACTTC.

The CDR3 sequence is CSVWDFSSSYNEQFF. The CDR3 DNA reads as TGCAGCGTTTGGGACTTCTCCAGCTCCTACAATGAGCAGTTCTTC. The chain joins TRBV29-1 to TRBJ2-1; the D gene is possibly TRBD2 (6 bases). The CDR3 loop spans 15 amino acids. Germline assignment: CDR1 SQVTM and CDR2 ANQGSEA. V was pared by 5 bases and J by 0 bases, with 14 bases between.

The chain combines TRBV10-3 with TRBJ1-2; 8 positions match TRBD1. Germline CDR1 is ENHRY and CDR2 is SYGVKD. The CDR3 totals 13 residues. With V trimmed by 6 bases and J by 6 bases, 6 bases remained unmatched. The CDR3 DNA sequence: TGTGCCATCAGCCCGACAGGGGAAAATGGCTACACCTTC. Its translation: CAISPTGENGYTF.

The chain links TRBV19 to TRBJ2-7; 8 bases match TRBD2. CDR1 and CDR2 from the germline V gene are LNHDA and SQIVND (reference sequence). V was pared by 3 bases and J by 0 bases, with 4 bases of the junction left unmatched. The CDR3 has 15 amino acids. The CDR3 DNA follows: TGTGCCAGTAGTATCTCGGCGGGAGGCTCCTACGAGCAGTACTTC. Translating gives CASSISAGGSYEQYF.

The sample holds a few counts of this clone. The chain couples TRBV18 to TRBJ1-4, with D uncertain. Germline V gene lookup returns CDR1 KGHSH and CDR2 LQKENI. This CDR3 spans 15 amino acids. The ends were cut back, 6 bases at V and 4 bases at J, with 15 bases in the middle. CDR3 coding DNA: TGTGCCAGCTCGCCGGGCGGCCTAAGTAATGAAAAACTGTTTTTT. As protein: CASSPGGLSNEKLFF.

This clone was recorded once. The V call is TRBV6-5, the J call TRBJ1-2; D uncertain. V gave up 6 bases and J gave up 1 base, with 12 bases separating them. The germline CDR1 and CDR2 sequences are MNHEY and SVGAGI. This CDR3 is 14 amino acids long. CDR3: CASRARSHNYGYTF. Here the CDR3 DNA reads TGTGCCAGCAGAGCCAGGAGTCATAACTATGGCTACACCTTC.

CDR3 nucleotide sequence: TGTGCCAGCAGCTTAAGTGACGAGCAGTACTTC. It specifies CASSLSDEQYF. The rearrangement links TRBV11-3 to TRBJ2-7; the D is unclear. In germline, CDR1 is SGHNT, CDR2 YENEEA. V lost 2 bases to trimming and J lost 5 bases, with 4 bases between them. The CDR3 contains 11 residues.

This chain's CDR3 is CASSQHPGQTEKLFF. Written as DNA, the CDR3 is TGTGCCAGCAGCCAACACCCGGGACAGACTGAAAAACTGTTTTTT. The genes are TRBV4-2 and TRBJ1-4, with 7 bases aligning to TRBD1. The ends lost 2 bases at V and 7 bases at J; junction bases unmatched: 7. Germline V lookup: CDR1 LGHNA, CDR2 YNFKEQ. This CDR3 spans 15 amino acids.

The rearrangement links TRBV21-1 to TRBJ1-2; TRBD1 was called by the table and not checked on the DNA. TRBV21-1 is listed as a pseudogene. This CDR3 spans 16 amino acids. The CDR3 sequence is CASSKGDRDRGYGYTF. The CDR3 region has the DNA TGTGCCAGCAGCAAAGGGGACCGGGACAGGGGTTATGGCTACACCTTC.

V and J are TRBV7-2 and TRBJ2-3; D is undetermined. Germline values: CDR1 SGHTA, CDR2 FQGNSA. CDR3 length equals 14 residues. V was pared by 1 base and J by 6 bases, with 11 bases between. The chain's CDR3 is CASSLGLETDTQYF. In DNA form, the CDR3 reads TGTGCCAGCAGCTTAGGCCTAGAGACGGATACGCAGTATTTT.

The gene calls are TRBV7-8 and TRBJ1-4, with 7 bases matching TRBD1. The length of the CDR3 is 15 residues. Germline V lookup: CDR1 SGHVS, CDR2 FQNEAQ. Trimming at V came to 6 bases and at J to 8 bases, leaving 12 bases not matched to a gene. The CDR3 protein is CASRRRQGFQEKLFF. The CDR3 DNA sequence: TGTGCCAGCAGACGAAGACAGGGTTTCCAAGAAAAACTGTTTTTT.

The V gene is TRBV6-9, the J gene TRBJ2-1, with D perhaps matching TRBD2 (5 bases). The V end was cut by 7 bases, the J end by 4 bases, with 23 bases between. This CDR3 comprises 17 residues. Per germline, CDR1 MNHGY and CDR2 SVAAGI. Here the CDR3 DNA reads TGTGCCAGCAAGGCGGACTGCTGGTCGCCAAAATACAATGAGCAGTTCTTC. Protein sequence: CASKADCWSPKYNEQFF.

The chain couples TRBV10-3 to TRBJ2-1; 9 positions match TRBD2. Per germline, CDR1 ENHRY and CDR2 SYGVKD. Germline trimming cut 5 bases from V and 8 bases from J; bases unmatched to any gene: 10. The CDR3 contains 15 residues. The CDR3 here is CAISPLPGLAHEQFF. The DNA of the CDR3 is TGTGCCATCAGTCCCCTCCCGGGACTAGCTCATGAGCAGTTCTTC.

The CDR3 DNA reads as TGTGCCAGCAGCTTAGTAGGGAGCACCGGGGAGCTGTTTTTT. Its protein product is CASSLVGSTGELFF. V and J are TRBV7-3 and TRBJ2-2, with TRBD2 as a possible D gene (5 bases). This CDR3 is built from 14 residues. Trimming took off 2 bases at V and 4 bases at J, with 8 bases between the two ends. Germline V CDR1 and CDR2: SGHTA, FQGTGA.

The chain combines TRBV9 with TRBJ2-2, with 10 bases aligning to TRBD1. The CDR3 totals 14 residues. V trimming: 4 bases; J trimming: 4 bases; junction bases outside the gene matches: 1. CDR1 is SGDLS and CDR2 is YYNGEE in the germline V gene. CDR3 loop: CASSRTGGTGELFF. The CDR3 nucleotides are TGTGCCAGCAGCAGGACAGGGGGCACCGGGGAGCTGTTTTTT.